The T cell receptor beta chain described here comes from a study of T cells after yellow fever vaccination. This clonotype was found a few times. V was pared by 11 bases and J by 8 bases, with 11 bases of the junction left unmatched. CDR1 is MNHEY and CDR2 is SVGAGI in the germline V gene. The CDR3 length is 13 residues. The TCR cDNA carried a universal primer site and UMIs from 5'RACE template switching. Via MiXCR, TCRdb re-called the 5' RACE reads, giving one row per CDR3 protein. The data hold fewer than 450,000 distinct CDR3 sequences, with around 3.9% observed a single time. This receptor was identified in a man between 18 and 35 years old who received the YFV17D yellow fever vaccine. J is TRBJ2-1 and V is TRBV6-5; TRBD2 aligns across 8 bases. Sequencing used PBMCs, obtained 5 days after the yellow fever booster vaccination. Here the CDR3 reads CARNPGLGDEQFF. The CDR3 DNA sequence: TGTGCCCGAAACCCGGGACTAGGTGATGAGCAGTTCTTC.